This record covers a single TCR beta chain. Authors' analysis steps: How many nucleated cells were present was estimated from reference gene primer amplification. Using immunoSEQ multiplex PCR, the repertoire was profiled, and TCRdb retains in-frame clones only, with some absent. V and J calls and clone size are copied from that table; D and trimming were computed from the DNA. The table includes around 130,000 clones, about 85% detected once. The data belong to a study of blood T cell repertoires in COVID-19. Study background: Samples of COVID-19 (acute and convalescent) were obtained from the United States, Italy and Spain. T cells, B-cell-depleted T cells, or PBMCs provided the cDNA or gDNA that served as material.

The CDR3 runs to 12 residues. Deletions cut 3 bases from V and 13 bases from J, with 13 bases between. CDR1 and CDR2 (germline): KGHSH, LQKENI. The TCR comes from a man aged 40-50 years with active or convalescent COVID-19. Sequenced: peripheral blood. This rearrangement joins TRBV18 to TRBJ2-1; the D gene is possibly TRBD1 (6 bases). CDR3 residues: CASSPPTGFQFF. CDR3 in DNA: TGTGCCAGCTCACCGCCTACAGGGTTTCAGTTCTTC.